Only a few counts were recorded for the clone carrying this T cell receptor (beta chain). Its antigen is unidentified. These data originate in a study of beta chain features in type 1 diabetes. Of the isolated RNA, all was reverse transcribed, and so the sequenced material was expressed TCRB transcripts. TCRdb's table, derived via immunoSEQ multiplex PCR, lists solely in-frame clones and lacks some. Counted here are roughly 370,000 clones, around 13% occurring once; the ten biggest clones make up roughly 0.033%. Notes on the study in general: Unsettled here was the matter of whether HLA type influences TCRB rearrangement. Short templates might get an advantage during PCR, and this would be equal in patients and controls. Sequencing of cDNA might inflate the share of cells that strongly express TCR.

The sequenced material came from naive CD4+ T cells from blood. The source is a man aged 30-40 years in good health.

The CDR3, as DNA: TGTGCCAGCAGCCCCAAGTGGGCGCGGGAGATTGGAACAGATACGCAGTATTTT. It specifies CASSPKWAREIGTDTQYF. This rearrangement joins TRBV9 to TRBJ2-3, with 7 bases fitting TRBD2. V gave up 4 bases and J gave up 3 bases; unmatched junction bases: 17. Germline CDR1 reads SGDLS; CDR2 reads YYNGEE. The CDR3 contains 18 residues. Full variable domain (remainder filled in from reference TRBV9 and TRBJ2-3): DSGVTQTPKHLITATGQRVTLRCSPRSGDLSVYWYQQSLDQGLQFLIQYYNGEERAKGNILERFSAQQFPDLHSELNLSSLELGDSALYFCASSPKWAREIGTDTQYFGPGTRLTVL.